The sequence of this T cell receptor (beta chain) was determined in a study of blood T cells in healthy people across ages. Points from the study as a whole: Age brought a roughly linear fall in TCR beta diversity measured per million T cells.

Through a sample-barcoded 5' primer and a J-beta primer mix, a second PCR was run for roughly 7 to 11 cycles. Every cDNA molecule carried a tag from a template-switch adaptor bearing 12 random nucleotides. TCRdb passed the 5' RACE reads through MiXCR, listing each CDR3 protein once. The sample holds about 840,000 distinct CDR3 sequences, about 29% seen once. Worth noting for this clonotype: Its specificity is unknown.

These data are also associated with another study on T cells of mothers and their children. From that paper: Using 1.5 ug per 15 ul, all extracted RNA underwent cDNA synthesis.

The sample consisted of blood. This clonotype was sampled from a woman aged 40 to 50 in good health.

CDR3 sequence: CASSAGTSGSLSYEQYF. DNA of the CDR3: TGTGCCAGCAGTGCAGGGACTAGCGGGAGCCTCTCCTACGAGCAGTACTTC. J is TRBJ2-7 and V is TRBV28; 14 bases map to TRBD2. The CDR3 spans 17 residues. Per germline, CDR1 MDHEN and CDR2 SYDVKM. With 5 bases clipped from V and 0 bases from J, the junction kept 6 bases outside the gene matches.